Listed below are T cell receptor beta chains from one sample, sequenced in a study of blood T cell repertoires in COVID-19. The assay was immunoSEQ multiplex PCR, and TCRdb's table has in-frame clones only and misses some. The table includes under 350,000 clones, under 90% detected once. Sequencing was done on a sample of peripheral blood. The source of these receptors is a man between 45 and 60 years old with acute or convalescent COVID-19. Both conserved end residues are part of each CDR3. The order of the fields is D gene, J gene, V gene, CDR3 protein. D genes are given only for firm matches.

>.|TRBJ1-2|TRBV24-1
CATSGYRDGYTF
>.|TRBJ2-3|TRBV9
CASSVGSFQDTDTQYF
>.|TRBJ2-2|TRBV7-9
CASSLDVGANTGELFF
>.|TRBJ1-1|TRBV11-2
CASSPRRGMNTEAFF
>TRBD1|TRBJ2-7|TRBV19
CASSIGRAGQGAIYEQYF
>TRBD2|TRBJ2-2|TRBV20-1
CSASQLAGGELFF
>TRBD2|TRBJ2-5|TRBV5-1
CASSLGSPGGGTQYF
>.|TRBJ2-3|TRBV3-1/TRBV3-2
CASSHPGRGGFSDTQYF
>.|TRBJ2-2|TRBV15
CATSRQELKNTGELFF
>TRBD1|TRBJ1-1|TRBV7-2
CASSLATGVNTEAFF
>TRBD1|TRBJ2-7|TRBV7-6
CASSPTTGQGPYEQYF
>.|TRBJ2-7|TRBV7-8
CASSLAGETVTYEQYF
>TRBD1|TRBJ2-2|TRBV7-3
CASSTLKGTGGSVGGELFF
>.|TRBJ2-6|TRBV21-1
CASTPGGAGANVLTF
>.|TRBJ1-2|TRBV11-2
CASSLDLNYGYTF
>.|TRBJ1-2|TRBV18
CASSPPSIYGYTF
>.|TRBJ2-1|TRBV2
CASLSGGYNEQFF
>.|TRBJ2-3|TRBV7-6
CASSLGGADTQYF
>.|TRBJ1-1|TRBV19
CASSPGVNTEAFF
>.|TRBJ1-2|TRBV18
CASSPSDSYGYTF
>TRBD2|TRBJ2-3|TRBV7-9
CASSLGLAGEDTQYF
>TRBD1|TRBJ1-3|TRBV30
CAWSFRTGRSGNTIYF
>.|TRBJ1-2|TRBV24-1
CATSVVIGGGYTF
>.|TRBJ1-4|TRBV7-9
CASSSGATNEKLFF
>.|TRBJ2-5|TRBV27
CASSPSTRGETQYF
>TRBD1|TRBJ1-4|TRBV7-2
CASSPQTGENEKLFF
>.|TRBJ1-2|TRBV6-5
CASSPGNYGYTF
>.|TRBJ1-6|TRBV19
CASSMAGASPLHF
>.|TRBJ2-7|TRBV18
CASSATGYEQYF
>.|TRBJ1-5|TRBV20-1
CSARFGALEHF
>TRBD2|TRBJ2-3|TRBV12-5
CASGEPGLVTDTQYF
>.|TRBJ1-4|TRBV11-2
CASSSQPRGEKLFF
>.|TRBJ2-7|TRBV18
CASSPGGGSGGEQYF
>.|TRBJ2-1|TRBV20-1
CSANLAGRQFF
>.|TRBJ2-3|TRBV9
CASSPWTADTQYF
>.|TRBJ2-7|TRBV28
CASSAGQNYEQYF
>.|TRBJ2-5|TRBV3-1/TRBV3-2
CASSRSSQETQYF
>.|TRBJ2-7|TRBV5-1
CASSLVASYEQYF
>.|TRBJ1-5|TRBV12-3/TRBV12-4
CASSGRGNQPQHF
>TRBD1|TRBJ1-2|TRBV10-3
CAIWTGVNYGYTF
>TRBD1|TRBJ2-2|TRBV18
CASSLRQGRGTGELFF
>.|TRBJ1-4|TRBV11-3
CASFRVGEKLFF
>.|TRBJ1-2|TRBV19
CASSLGSDYGYTF
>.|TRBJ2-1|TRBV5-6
CASSSLNEQFF
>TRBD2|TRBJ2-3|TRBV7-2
CASSFTGTSGGGDTQYF
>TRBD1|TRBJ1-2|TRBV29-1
CSVLPIQGTYGYTF
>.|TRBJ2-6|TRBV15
CATSGYSSGANVLTF
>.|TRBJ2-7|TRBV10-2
CASSVVGDYEQYF
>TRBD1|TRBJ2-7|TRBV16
CASSHTDRGRVPYEQYF
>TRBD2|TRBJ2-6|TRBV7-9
CASSEGLALFSGANVLTF
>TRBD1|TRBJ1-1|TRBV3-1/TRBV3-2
CASSPLQGADEAFF
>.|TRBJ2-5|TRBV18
CASSRSVLGGETQYF